The sequence of this T cell receptor beta chain was determined in a study of graft-versus-host responses after intestinal transplantation. At the level of the study: Among the recipients, all got anti-thymocyte globulin induction and then tacrolimus and steroids for about 3 years.

Produced via immunoSEQ multiplex PCR; TCRdb's table is partial and in-frame only. The table lists tens of thousands of clones, approximately 94% of them singletons, with 0.22% in the top ten. General observations from the study: Investigators detected GvH clones in recipient marrow, with some emerging earlier in ileum or blood. Levels of circulating GvH clones at their peak were associated with early post-transplant HvG declines.

As regards this clone: Its antigen remains unknown.

This material consisted of unstimulated CD4+ T cells sorted from spleen or lymph node cells, taken before transplant. This receptor was identified in a human donor who was the organ donor for an intestinal transplant.

CDR3 nucleotides: TGCGCCAGCCGCGGACGGACGAACACTGAAGCTTTCTTT. This gives the protein CASRGRTNTEAFF. This sequence joins TRBV10-1 and TRBJ1-1, with D unclear. V lost 8 bases to trimming and J lost 1 base, with 11 bases between them. The CDR3 consists of 13 residues. Germline V lookup: CDR1 WNHNN, CDR2 SYGVQD (reference sequence).